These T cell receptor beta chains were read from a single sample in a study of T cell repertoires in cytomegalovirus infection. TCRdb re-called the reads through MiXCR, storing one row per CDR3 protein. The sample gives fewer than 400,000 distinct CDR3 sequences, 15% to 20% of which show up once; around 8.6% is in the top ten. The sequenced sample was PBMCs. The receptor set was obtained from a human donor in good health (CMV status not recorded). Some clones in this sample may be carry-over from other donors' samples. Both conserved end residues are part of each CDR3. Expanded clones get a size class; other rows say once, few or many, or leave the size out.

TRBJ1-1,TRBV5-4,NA,CASSLGPPTEAFF
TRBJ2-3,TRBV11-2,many,CASSPRRTSGRAIADTQYF
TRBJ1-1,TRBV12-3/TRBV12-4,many,CASSIDSQNTEAFF
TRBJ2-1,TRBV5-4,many,CASSSRHKMGRRSEQFF
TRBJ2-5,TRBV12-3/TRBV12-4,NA,CATSLPGLAGETQYF
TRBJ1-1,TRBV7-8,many,CASSLVRGAFF
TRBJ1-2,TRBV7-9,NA,CASSSERDRLYGYTF
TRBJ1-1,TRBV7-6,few,CASSLGRDRRNTEAFF
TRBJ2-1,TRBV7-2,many,CASSRTRVGSYNEQFF
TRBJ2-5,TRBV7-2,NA,CASSQPGRGKETQYF
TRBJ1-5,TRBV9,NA,CASSRGQGNQPQHF
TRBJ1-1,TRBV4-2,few,CASSQDFYTAFF
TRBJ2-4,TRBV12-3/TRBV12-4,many,CASSPRTQTNIQYF
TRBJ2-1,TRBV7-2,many,CASSDPQGGKGDEQFF
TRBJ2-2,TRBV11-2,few,CASSRTSGSGELFF
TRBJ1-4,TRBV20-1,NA,CSATDRINEKLFF
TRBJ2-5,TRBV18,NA,CASSPSVQEETQYF
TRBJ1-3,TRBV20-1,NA,CSAKGPRVAGNTIYF
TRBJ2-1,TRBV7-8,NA,CASSLRRGTAWTPRNEQFF
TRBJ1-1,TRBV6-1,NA,CASSGRPHKNTEAFF
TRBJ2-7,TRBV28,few,CASSLISRQKGYEQYF
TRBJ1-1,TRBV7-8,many,CASSLGWGLNTEAFF
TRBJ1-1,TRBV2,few,CASSDNGHQGGTEAFF
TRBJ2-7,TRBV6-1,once,CASSDRPVTYEQYF